This TCR beta chain appears in the sequencing data of a study of blood T cell repertoires in COVID-19. About the study: Samples taken during acute and convalescent COVID-19 were collected in the United States, Italy and Spain.

Those who participated ranged in age from roughly 18 to 90 years and resided in 20 to 30 US areas. Participants were placed into cohorts based on the clinical history they reported. In the study's own analysis: Estimated nucleated cell counts came from reference gene primer amplification. Sequenced by immunoSEQ multiplex PCR; TCRdb stores in-frame clones only, minus some. V, J and clone size were drawn from that table, and D and trimming were deduced from the DNA. Of 350,000 to 400,000 clones in the sample, 70% to 90% were seen once. This CDR3 has 15 residues. Trimming left V 2 bases short and J 1 base short, with 12 bases between. CDR1 LGHDT and CDR2 YNNKEL come from the germline V gene (reference sequence).

The sequence came from a young woman who had recovered from COVID-19. Sequencing was performed on PBMCs or T cells enriched from blood (not recorded which). The J gene is TRBJ2-7, the V gene TRBV3-1 (or the pseudogene TRBV3-2); D gene unclear. CDR3 DNA: TGTGCCAGCAGCCAAAGCGCCGCCCAATCCTACGAGCAGTACTTC. As protein: CASSQSAAQSYEQYF.